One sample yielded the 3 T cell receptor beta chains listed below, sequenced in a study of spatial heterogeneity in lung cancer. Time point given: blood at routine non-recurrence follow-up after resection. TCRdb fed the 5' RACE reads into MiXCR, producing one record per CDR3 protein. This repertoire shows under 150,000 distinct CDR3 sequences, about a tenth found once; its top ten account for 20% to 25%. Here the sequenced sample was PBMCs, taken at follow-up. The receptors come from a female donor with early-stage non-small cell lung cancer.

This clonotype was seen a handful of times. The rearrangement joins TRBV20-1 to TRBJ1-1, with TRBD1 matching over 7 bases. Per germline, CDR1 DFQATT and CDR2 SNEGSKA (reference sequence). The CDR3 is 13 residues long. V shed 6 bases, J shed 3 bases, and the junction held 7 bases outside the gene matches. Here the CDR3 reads CSAPVGGYTEAFF. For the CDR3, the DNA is TGCAGTGCGCCGGTAGGGGGCTACACTGAAGCTTTCTTT.

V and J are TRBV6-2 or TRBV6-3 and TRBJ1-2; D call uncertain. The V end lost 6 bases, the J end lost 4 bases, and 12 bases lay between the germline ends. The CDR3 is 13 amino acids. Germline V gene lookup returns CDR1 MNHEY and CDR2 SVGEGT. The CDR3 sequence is CASREQASYGYTF. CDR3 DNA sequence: TGTGCCAGCAGAGAACAAGCTTCCTATGGCTACACCTTC.

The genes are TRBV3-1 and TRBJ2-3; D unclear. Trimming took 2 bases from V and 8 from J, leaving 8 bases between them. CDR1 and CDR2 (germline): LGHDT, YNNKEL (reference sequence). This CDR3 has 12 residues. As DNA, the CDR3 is TGTGCCAGCAGCCAAAGCACCGGTACGCAGTATTTT. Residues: CASSQSTGTQYF.